The present T cell receptor (beta chain) was sequenced within a study of T cells of healthy individuals. TCRdb re-derived calls from the 5' RACE reads in MiXCR, one entry per CDR3 protein. The sample includes 90,000 to 100,000 distinct CDR3 sequences, approximately 18% of them seen just once. Germline V gives CDR1 LGHDT, CDR2 YNNKEL (reference sequence). With 5 bases removed from V and 6 bases from J, the gap between germline ends came to 11 bases. This CDR3 has 14 residues. The TCR sequence derives from a human donor in good health. The chain uses TRBV3-1 and TRBJ1-6; tentative D call: TRBD1 (6 bases). CDR3 in DNA: TGTGCCAGCAGCAGAGTGGACAGTAATTCACCCCTCCACTTT. It encodes CASSRVDSNSPLHF. Using reference TRBV3-1 and TRBJ1-6 for the parts outside the CDR3, the full variable domain is DTAVSQTPKYLVTQMGNDKSIKCEQNLGHDTMYWYKQDSKKFLKIMFSYNNKELIINETVPNRFSPKSPDKAHLNLHINSLELGDSAVYFCASSRVDSNSPLHFGNGTRLTVT.